A single sample gave rise to the 26 T cell receptor beta chains below, sequenced in a study of blood T cell repertoires in COVID-19. TCRdb's copy holds only in-frame clones and misses some; the assay was immunoSEQ multiplex PCR. The data contain 200,000 to 250,000 clones, around 86% of them seen just once; the ten biggest clones take up approximately 7.2%. Sequencing was performed on PBMCs or T cells enriched from blood (not recorded which). These receptors came from a young man in a cohort exposed to, infected with or recovered from COVID-19 (not recorded which).

This chain uses TRBV7-2 with TRBJ2-7; the match to TRBD1 covers 7 bases. CDR3 length: 16 residues. J lost 2 bases, V lost 3 bases, and 10 bases had no gene match. Per the germline V gene, CDR1 is SGHTA and CDR2 is FQGNSA. The CDR3 region has the DNA TGTGCCAGCAGCTTGCCCGGGACAGAGAACCCCTACGAGCAGTACTTC. As protein: CASSLPGTENPYEQYF.

V and J are TRBV15 and TRBJ2-2; D is unclear. The CDR3 is made up of 14 amino acids. Trimming left V 9 bases short and J 7 bases short, with 18 bases between. Germline CDR1 and CDR2: LNHNV and YYDKDF (reference sequence). The DNA for the CDR3 is TGTGCCACGCGAGCTACCAGGCTTGTCGGGGAGCTGTTTTTT. Its translation is CATRATRLVGELFF.

About this clone: This sample includes further DNA sequences coding for the same CDR3. This rearrangement joins TRBV18 to TRBJ1-5, with D unresolved. This CDR3 spans 13 amino acids. V was trimmed by 4 bases and J by 2 bases, leaving 6 bases between them. Germline V gives CDR1 KGHSH, CDR2 LQKENI. In DNA, the CDR3 is TGTGCCAGCTCACGCGGGGGCAATCAGCCCCAGCATTTT. Translating it yields CASSRGGNQPQHF.

This rearrangement joins TRBV7-2 to TRBJ2-7; D is perhaps TRBD1 (6 bases). This CDR3 spans 14 amino acids. Trimming stripped 5 bases from V and 4 bases from J, with 15 bases between. CDR1 SGHTA and CDR2 FQGNSA come from the germline V gene. The CDR3 loop is CASSADRVAYEQYF. For the CDR3, the DNA is TGTGCCAGCAGCGCGGACAGAGTAGCGTACGAGCAGTACTTC.

This sequence joins TRBV19 and TRBJ1-2; 8 bases agree with TRBD1. Trimming cost V 5 bases and J 4 bases; bases outside gene matches: 9. CDR1 is LNHDA and CDR2 is SQIVND in the germline V gene (reference sequence). The CDR3 runs to 15 residues. CDR3 nucleotides: TGTGCCAGTAGTCCTCAGACAGGGGCCAGCTATGGCTACACCTTC. Its protein product is CASSPQTGASYGYTF.

The CDR3 loop is CASSFGTSGNYEQYF. CDR3 DNA sequence: TGCGCCAGCAGCTTTGGGACTAGCGGAAACTACGAGCAGTACTTC. V gene TRBV5-1 combines with J gene TRBJ2-7; 11 nucleotides match TRBD2. J was trimmed by 3 bases and V by 2 bases; bases with no gene match: 4. The germline V gene encodes CDR1 SGHRS and CDR2 YFSETQ. The CDR3 is made up of 15 amino acids.

This clone came up a few times. The chain links TRBV4-3 to TRBJ2-7; 7 nucleotides agree with TRBD2. The J segment lost 4 bases and the V segment lost 3 bases, leaving 6 bases of the junction unmatched. This CDR3 is 14 amino acids long. In germline, CDR1 is LGHNA, CDR2 YSLEER. The CDR3, as DNA: TGCGCCAGCAGCCAGGAGCGGGGCTCATACGAGCAGTACTTC. Its translation: CASSQERGSYEQYF.

This sequence joins TRBV18 and TRBJ2-3, with 9 positions matching TRBD1. CDR3 length equals 16 residues. The ends lost 5 bases at V and 2 bases at J; junction bases unmatched: 8. Germline lookup yields CDR1 KGHSH and CDR2 LQKENI. The CDR3 sequence: CASSSLTGGFTDTQYF. Here the CDR3 DNA reads TGTGCCAGCTCATCGCTCACAGGGGGCTTCACAGATACGCAGTATTTT.

This clone was counted between two and nine times. The chain couples TRBV5-1 to TRBJ1-1, with TRBD1 matching over 8 bases. Germline CDR1 SGHRS, CDR2 YFSETQ. With V trimmed by 3 bases and J by 2 bases, 6 bases remained unmatched. The CDR3 runs 15 residues. This chain's CDR3 is CASSWGGQVNTEAFF. As DNA, the CDR3 is TGCGCCAGCAGCTGGGGGGGACAGGTTAACACTGAAGCTTTCTTT.

CDR3 protein: CASGLTHDSLSTPDTQYF. Written as DNA, the CDR3 is TGTGCTAGTGGTTTGACCCACGACAGTCTTTCAACCCCAGATACGCAGTATTTT. The chain carries TRBV12-5 and TRBJ2-3, with D maybe TRBD1 (5 bases). Trimming pared 2 bases from V and 4 bases from J, leaving 22 bases between. The germline V gene has CDR1 LGHNT and CDR2 FRNRAP. The CDR3 totals 18 residues.

This clone was seen more than once but under ten times. The genes are TRBV7-9 and TRBJ2-5; a possible D gene is TRBD1 (6 bases). The CDR3 length is 18 residues. Between the trimmed V and J ends, which lost 5 bases and 5 bases, there was a span of 27 bases. The germline V gene has CDR1 SEHNR and CDR2 FQNEAQ (reference sequence). CDR3 amino acids: CASSQGWQMLVPMETQYF. The DNA of the CDR3 is TGTGCCAGCAGCCAGGGGTGGCAGATGCTAGTTCCAATGGAGACCCAGTACTTC. The whole variable domain, filled in from reference TRBV7-9 and TRBJ2-5, reads DTGVSQNPRHKITKRGQNVTFRCDPISEHNRLYWYRQTLGQGPEFLTYFQNEAQLEKSRLLSDRFSAERPKGSFSTLEIQRTEQGDSAMYLCASSQGWQMLVPMETQYFGPGTRLLVL.

The chain couples TRBV7-2 to TRBJ2-7, with TRBD2 identical over 7 bases. With V trimmed by 6 bases and J by 6 bases, 17 bases remained unmatched. CDR3 length: 16 residues. Germline values: CDR1 SGHTA, CDR2 FQGNSA. CDR3 bases: TGTGCCAGCAGACGAAGGCGGGGGTCTTCTTTCGGCGAGCAGTACTTC. Its protein is CASRRRRGSSFGEQYF.

CDR3 nucleotides: TGTGCCAGTAGTGAACAGGCAGAGACCCAGTACTTC. Translating it yields CASSEQAETQYF. The chain carries TRBV19 and TRBJ2-5, with D tentatively TRBD1 (5 bases). The CDR3 length is 12 residues. Looked up from germline, CDR1 is LNHDA and CDR2 is SQIVND (reference sequence). V was shortened by 5 bases and J by 4 bases, with 8 bases between the two germline ends.

This rearrangement joins TRBV27 to TRBJ1-6; a weak D match, TRBD1 (5 bases). Looked up from germline, CDR1 is MNHEY and CDR2 is SMNVEV (reference sequence). This CDR3 spans 14 amino acids. The germline V and J ends were trimmed by 3 bases and 7 bases, with 10 bases remaining between them. CDR3 coding DNA: TGTGCCAGCAGTTTCCACAGGTCGAATTCACCCCTCCACTTT. The encoded protein is CASSFHRSNSPLHF.

A single count supports this clone. This chain uses TRBV3-1 (or the pseudogene TRBV3-2) with TRBJ2-3, with TRBD2 matching over 8 bases. The CDR3 spans 16 residues. CDR1 is LGHDT and CDR2 is YNNKEL in the germline V gene (reference sequence). The ends lost 1 base at V and 3 bases at J; junction bases unmatched: 6. CDR3 nucleotide sequence: TGTGCCAGCAGCCAAGCCAGCGGGGGCAAGACAGATACGCAGTATTTT. It codes for CASSQASGGKTDTQYF.

As regards this clone: One end of the junction does not line up with germline, which may come from a read error. The V gene is TRBV7-8, the J gene TRBJ2-1, with 9 bases aligning to TRBD1. Looked up from germline, CDR1 is SGHVS and CDR2 is FQNEAQ. The CDR3 runs 15 residues. The CDR3 protein is CAGSSRDRVRNEQFF. The CDR3 DNA reads as TGTGCCGGCAGCTCGCGGGACAGGGTCCGTAATGAGCAGTTCTTC.

This clone turned up a few times. The rearrangement joins TRBV11-2 to TRBJ1-5, with 9 bases that match TRBD1. CDR1 SGHAT and CDR2 FQNNGV come from the germline V gene. The CDR3 has 14 residues. J lost 5 bases, V lost 5 bases, and 4 bases had no gene match. The CDR3 here is CASSRTGGDQPQHF. The CDR3 bases are TGTGCCAGCAGCCGCACAGGGGGCGATCAGCCCCAGCATTTT. Using reference TRBV11-2 and TRBJ1-5 for the parts outside the CDR3, the full variable domain is EAGVAQSPRYKIIEKRQSVAFWCNPISGHATLYWYQQILGQGPKLLIQFQNNGVVDDSQLPKDRFSAERLKGVDSTLKIQPAKLEDSAVYLCASSRTGGDQPQHFGDGTRLSIL.

This clone showed up just once. This chain joins TRBV7-2 and TRBJ2-7, with 7 bases lining up with TRBD1. Trimming at V came to 2 bases and at J to 3 bases, leaving 10 bases not matched to a gene. The V gene's germline CDR1 is SGHTA and CDR2 FQGNSA. CDR3 length: 16 amino acids. The CDR3 spells CASSLKESAGGYEQYF. CDR3 DNA sequence: TGTGCCAGCAGCTTAAAGGAGTCGGCAGGGGGCTACGAGCAGTACTTC.

The chain joins TRBV5-6 to TRBJ2-2, with a tentative D call TRBD2 (6 bases). This CDR3 has 15 amino acids. Germline CDR1 reads SGHDT; CDR2 reads YYEEEE. V lost 1 base and J 1 base, leaving 8 bases between the germline ends. CDR3 protein: CASSLPGLNTGELFF. The CDR3 region has the DNA TGTGCCAGCAGCTTGCCGGGACTGAACACCGGGGAGCTGTTTTTT.

The chain is built from TRBV4-3 and TRBJ2-3, with TRBD2 matching 11 bases. CDR1 is LGHNA and CDR2 is YSLEER in the germline V gene. The J segment lost 3 bases and the V segment lost 0 bases, leaving 5 bases of the junction unmatched. The CDR3 runs 17 residues. The CDR3 reads CASSQDGTSGRTDTQYF. CDR3 DNA: TGCGCCAGCAGCCAAGATGGCACTAGCGGGAGAACAGATACGCAGTATTTT.

This clone was detected only a few times. The rearrangement links TRBV5-4 to TRBJ2-2; 12 bases are a match to TRBD2. The CDR3 is 17 residues long. V was pared by 1 base and J by 7 bases, with 8 bases of the junction left unmatched. In germline, CDR1 is SGHNT, CDR2 YYREEE (reference sequence). The CDR3 DNA follows: TGTGCCAGCAGCTTGAGGACTAGCGGGGCCTCTGGCGGGGAGCTGTTTTTT. It encodes CASSLRTSGASGGELFF.

The gene calls are TRBV19 and TRBJ2-2; 9 bases match TRBD1. The germline V gene has CDR1 LNHDA and CDR2 SQIVND (reference sequence). This CDR3 has 16 residues. V was clipped by 3 bases and J by 5 bases; unmatched bases: 7. CDR3 sequence (DNA): TGTGCCAGTAGTATCTCCGGGACAGGGTGGACCGGGGAGCTGTTTTTT. Protein product: CASSISGTGWTGELFF.

This clone appeared once. One junction end disagrees with the germline gene, perhaps due to a read error. V is TRBV29-1 and J is TRBJ2-7; TRBD1 aligns across 8 bases. CDR3 length: 13 residues. CDR1 is SQVTM and CDR2 is ANQGSEA in the germline V gene. The CDR3 sequence is CSVEEQGAYEQYF. In nucleotides, the CDR3 is TGCAGCGTAGAAGAGCAGGGGGCTTACGAGCAGTACTTC.

This chain uses TRBV14 with TRBJ1-1; 7 bases match TRBD1. V dropped 0 bases and J dropped 0; count of bases not matched to a gene: 7. The germline CDR1 and CDR2 sequences are SGHDN and FVKESK. The CDR3 is 17 amino acids. DNA for the CDR3: TGTGCCAGCAGCCAAGATCTTCTTGACAGGGTGAACACTGAAGCTTTCTTT. Encoded protein: CASSQDLLDRVNTEAFF.

The chain carries TRBV4-1 and TRBJ2-3, with D possibly matching TRBD2 (6 bases). This CDR3 contains 15 residues. Germline V lookup: CDR1 MGHRA, CDR2 YSYEKL. Trimming removed 2 bases from V and 2 bases from J, with 11 bases in between. For the CDR3, the DNA is TGCGCCAGCAGCCAAACGGGACTCATCACAGATACGCAGTATTTT. This sequence encodes CASSQTGLITDTQYF.

V usage is TRBV15 and J usage is TRBJ1-1, with D possibly being TRBD1 (5 bases). Germline loops: CDR1 LNHNV, CDR2 YYDKDF (reference sequence). The CDR3 sequence is 13 residues long. Trimming took 3 bases from V and 5 from J, leaving 10 bases between them. This chain's CDR3 is CATSRLGGTEAFF. Here the CDR3 DNA reads TGTGCCACCAGCAGGCTCGGGGGGACTGAAGCTTTCTTT.